This T cell receptor beta chain comes out of a study of beta chain features in type 1 diabetes. Whole-study context: There were around 110 million sorted cells examined across all samples.

Losses at the gene ends were 5 bases for V and 7 bases for J; bases not matched to a gene: 15. Per germline, CDR1 PRHDT and CDR2 FYEKMQ (reference sequence). This CDR3 has 17 amino acids. Investigators reverse transcribed all isolated RNA, so they sequenced expressed TCRB transcripts. Deep immunoSEQ sequencing covered naive, central memory and regulatory T cell samples. Data came from immunoSEQ multiplex PCR; TCRdb stores just in-frame clones and leaves some out. Altogether hundreds of thousands of clones are present, about 14% being singletons, with the ten largest covering approximately 0.087%. Sorting that relied on CD45RO/CCR7/CD25/CD127/CD95/CD27 yielded CD4+ naive, central memory, regulatory and stem cell-like memory cells.

This chain uses TRBV13 with TRBJ2-1; 9 bases are a match to TRBD2. This receptor was identified in a man aged 18 to 29 in good health. Sequenced material: naive CD4+ T cells from blood. The CDR3 nucleotides are TGTGCCAGCAGCCCCATGGGACTAGCCTTGGGAGGAAATGAGCAGTTCTTC. The encoded protein is CASSPMGLALGGNEQFF.